The T cell receptor (beta chain) described here comes from a study of blood T cell repertoires in COVID-19. The CDR3 covers 15 residues. V lost 0 bases and J 6 bases, leaving 15 bases between the germline ends. Germline V gene lookup returns CDR1 LNHNV and CDR2 YYDKDF (reference sequence). Data came from immunoSEQ multiplex PCR; TCRdb stores just in-frame clones and leaves some out. Altogether approximately 230,000 clones are present, about 80% being singletons, with the ten largest covering around 16%. This study enrolled people aged about 18 to 100 from about two dozen US geographic areas. Clinical history as reported by participants underpinned cohort assignment.

The clonotype originates from a man aged 40-49 years who had recovered from COVID-19. Material: PBMCs or T cells enriched from blood (not recorded which). The chain is built from TRBV15 and TRBJ2-7; D perhaps matches TRBD2 (6 bases). CDR3 residues: CATSREGGKGPEQYF. CDR3 coding DNA: TGTGCCACCAGCAGAGAGGGAGGAAAGGGCCCCGAGCAGTACTTC.